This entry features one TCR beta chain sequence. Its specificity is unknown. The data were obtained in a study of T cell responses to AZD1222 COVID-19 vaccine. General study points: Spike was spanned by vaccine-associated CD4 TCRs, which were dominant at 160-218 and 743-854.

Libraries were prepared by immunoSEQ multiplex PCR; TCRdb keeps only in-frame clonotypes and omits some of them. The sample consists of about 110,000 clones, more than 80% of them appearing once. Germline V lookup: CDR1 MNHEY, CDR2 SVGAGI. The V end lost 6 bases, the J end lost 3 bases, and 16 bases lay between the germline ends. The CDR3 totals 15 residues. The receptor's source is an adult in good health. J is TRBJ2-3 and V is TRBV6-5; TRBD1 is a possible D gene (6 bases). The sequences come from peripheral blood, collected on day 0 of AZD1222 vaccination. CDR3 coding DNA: TGTGCCAGCAGCTACAGGGTGTGGGGTACAGATACGCAGTATTTT. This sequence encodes CASSYRVWGTDTQYF.